This is a list of T cell receptor beta chains from one sample in a study of beta chain features in type 1 diabetes. Sequencing used immunoSEQ multiplex PCR; TCRdb keeps in-frame clones, though not all of them. The sample has around 150,000 clones, less than 9.5% seen once. The material sequenced was central memory CD4+ T cells from blood. These receptors all stem from a man between 18 and 35 years old in good health. The CDR3 runs from the conserved cysteine through the conserved F or W. The D gene is left open where the match is weak. Only some rows state a clone size, as once, few, many or a class for expanded clones.

V gene	clone size	J gene	D gene	CDR3 DNA	CDR3 protein
TRBV5-4	few	TRBJ2-2	-	TGTGCCAGCAGCCCCTTAACGGGGGGCGCGAACACCGGGGAGCTGTTTTTT	CASSPLTGGANTGELFF
TRBV7-3	few	TRBJ2-7	TRBD2	TGTGCCAGCAGCTTGGGACTAGTTATGGACGAGCAGTACTTC	CASSLGLVMDEQYF
TRBV7-2	few	TRBJ1-1	-	TGTGCCAGCACTGAACAGGGACTGAACACTGAAGCTTTCTTT	CASTEQGLNTEAFF
TRBV2	-	TRBJ2-1	TRBD2	TGTGCCAGCAGTCCCTCCAGGGCTAGCGGGGGTGAAAATGAGCAGTTCTTC	CASSPSRASGGENEQFF
TRBV30	-	TRBJ2-7	TRBD1	TGTGCCTGGGGGCCTGGGACAGGAGATCCCTACGAGCAGTACTTC	CAWGPGTGDPYEQYF
TRBV6-5	few	TRBJ1-2	TRBD1	TGTGCCAGCAGGGTCGGACAGGGCTATGGCTACACCTTC	CASRVGQGYGYTF
TRBV14	few	TRBJ2-2	TRBD1	TGTGCCAGCAGCCCCCCCGGGACAGGGGGGACCGGGGAGCTGTTTTTT	CASSPPGTGGTGELFF
TRBV20-1	few	TRBJ2-4	TRBD1	TGCAGTGCATGGACAGGGGGGCTTCAGTACTTC	CSAWTGGLQYF
TRBV6-5	-	TRBJ2-2	TRBD2	TGTGCCAGCACCCCAGCGGGATTGAACACCGGGGAGCTGTTT	CASTPAGLNTGELF
TRBV28	-	TRBJ2-3	TRBD2	TGTGCCAGCAGTACCGGACTAGCGGGGGTCGTGGGTGATACGCAGTATTTT	CASSTGLAGVVGDTQYF